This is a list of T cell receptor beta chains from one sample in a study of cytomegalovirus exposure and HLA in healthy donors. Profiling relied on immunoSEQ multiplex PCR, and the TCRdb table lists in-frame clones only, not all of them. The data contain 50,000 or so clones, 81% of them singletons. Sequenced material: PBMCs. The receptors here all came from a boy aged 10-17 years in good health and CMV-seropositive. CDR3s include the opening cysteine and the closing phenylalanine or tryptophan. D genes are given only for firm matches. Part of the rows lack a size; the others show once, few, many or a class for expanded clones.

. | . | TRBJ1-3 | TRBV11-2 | TGTGCCAGCAGCTTCGGGATCTCCGGAAACACCATATATTTT | CASSFGISGNTIYF
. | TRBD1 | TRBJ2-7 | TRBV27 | TGTGCCAGCAGTTTCGGACAGGGGTACGAGCAGTACTTC | CASSFGQGYEQYF
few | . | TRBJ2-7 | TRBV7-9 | TGTTCCAGCACCGATCCGGGTCTATCCTACGAGCAGTACTTC | CSSTDPGLSYEQYF
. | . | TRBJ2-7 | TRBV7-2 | TGTGCCAGCAGTCGTGACTTGGTGGAGCAGTACTTC | CASSRDLVEQYF
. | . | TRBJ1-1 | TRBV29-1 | TGCAGCGTCGAGGTTGGACTTGAAGCTTTCTTT | CSVEVGLEAFF
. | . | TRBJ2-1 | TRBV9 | TGTGCCAGCAGCCGGTCGGGCCAGGGCCCCTCCAATGAGCAGTTCTTC | CASSRSGQGPSNEQFF
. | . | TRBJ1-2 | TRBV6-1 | TGTGCCAGCGGCAGGGTCGGTGGCTACACCTTC | CASGRVGGYTF
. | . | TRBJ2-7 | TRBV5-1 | TGCGCCAGCAGCTTGGTGTCACCGACAGCGAGCTCCTACGAGCAGTACTTC | CASSLVSPTASSYEQYF
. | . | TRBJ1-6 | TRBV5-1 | TGCGCCAGCAGCTTGGGACCCGGGGGGGACAATTCACCCCTCCACTTT | CASSLGPGGDNSPLHF
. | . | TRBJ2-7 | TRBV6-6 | TGTGCCAGCAGTGGCGAACGGGACTCGTATAGCGAGCAGTACTTC | CASSGERDSYSEQYF
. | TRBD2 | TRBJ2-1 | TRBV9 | TGTGCCAGCAGCGCCGGGAGGACCCCATACAATGAGCAGTTCTTC | CASSAGRTPYNEQFF
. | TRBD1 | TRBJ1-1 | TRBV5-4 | TGTGCCAGCAGCACTCGAGAGGGGGCCATAGTCGCTGGAGGAGCTTTCTTT | CASSTREGAIVAGGAFF
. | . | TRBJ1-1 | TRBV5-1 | TGCGCCAGCAGCTTGGGGGGAGAGACTGAAGCTTTCTTT | CASSLGGETEAFF
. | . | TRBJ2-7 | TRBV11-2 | TGTGCCAGCAGCTCTTACAGGGCCCCCTACGAGCAGTACTTC | CASSSYRAPYEQYF
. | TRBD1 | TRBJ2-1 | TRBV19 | TGTGCCAGCGAAGACAGGGGGATAGGTGAGCAGTTCTTC | CASEDRGIGEQFF
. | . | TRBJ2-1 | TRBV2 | TGTGCCAGCAGTGACGGGACTCCTCCCTATGAGCAGTTCTTC | CASSDGTPPYEQFF
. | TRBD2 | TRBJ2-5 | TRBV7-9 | TGTGCCAGCAGATCAAACAGCGGGGGGTTCCAGTACTTC | CASRSNSGGFQYF
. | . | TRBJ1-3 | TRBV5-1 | TGCGCCAGCAGCTTGGGTGCCAGGGAGGACACCATATATTTT | CASSLGAREDTIYF
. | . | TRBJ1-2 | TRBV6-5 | TGTGCCAGCACCCCCGGGGGGGCGAAATTCAACCGCTACACCTTC | CASTPGGAKFNRYTF
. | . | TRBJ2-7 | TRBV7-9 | TGTGCCAGCAGCAGAACGAGGGAGCAGTACTTC | CASSRTREQYF
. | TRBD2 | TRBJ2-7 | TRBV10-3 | TGTGCCATCAGTGAGTCGAGTAGCGGGGAGCCCTACGAGCAGTACTTC | CAISESSSGEPYEQYF
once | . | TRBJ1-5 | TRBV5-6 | TGTGCCAGCAGCCCCACGGGTGGTCAGCCCCAGCATTTT | CASSPTGGQPQHF
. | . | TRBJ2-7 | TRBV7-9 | TGTTCCAGCAGCTCCCCGCTGCGGGCCTACGAGCAGTACTTC | CSSSSPLRAYEQYF
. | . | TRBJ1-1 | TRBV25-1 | TGTGCCAGCGGGGATGGAGGGAACACTGAAGCTTTCTTT | CASGDGGNTEAFF
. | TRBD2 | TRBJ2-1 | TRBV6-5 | TGTGCCAGCAGTTCGACTAGCGGGGCCTACAATGAGCAGTTCTTC | CASSSTSGAYNEQFF
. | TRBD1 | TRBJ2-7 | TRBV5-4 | TGTGCCAGCAGCCTTAGGACAGGGCGAACTCTAGCGTACTACGAGCAGTACTTC | CASSLRTGRTLAYYEQYF
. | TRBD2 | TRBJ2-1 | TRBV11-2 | TGTGCCAGCAGTTATTATCTAGCGGGGGGCATAGGTAATGAGCAGTTCTTC | CASSYYLAGGIGNEQFF
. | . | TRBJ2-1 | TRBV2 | TGTGCCAGTGAGGAGGGGAGCTACAATGAGCAGTTCTTC | CASEEGSYNEQFF
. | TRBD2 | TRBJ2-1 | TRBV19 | TGTGCCAGCAAGAGCCTAGCGGGACTTAATGAGCAGTTCTTC | CASKSLAGLNEQFF
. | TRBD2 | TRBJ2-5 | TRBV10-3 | TGTGCCATCTCGGGGGGGGAGGTTGAGACCCAGTACTTC | CAISGGEVETQYF
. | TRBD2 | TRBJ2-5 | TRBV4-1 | TGCGCCAGCAGCCGGCCCCTGGCGGGGGGCGATCAAGAGACCCAGTACTTC | CASSRPLAGGDQETQYF
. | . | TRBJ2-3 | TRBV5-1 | TGCGCCAGCAGCTTGGACTCGCTTAGGGGTACGCAGTATTTT | CASSLDSLRGTQYF
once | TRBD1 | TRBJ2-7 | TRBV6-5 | TGTGCCAGCAGTTACTCGGGACAGATCTACGAGCAGTACTTC | CASSYSGQIYEQYF